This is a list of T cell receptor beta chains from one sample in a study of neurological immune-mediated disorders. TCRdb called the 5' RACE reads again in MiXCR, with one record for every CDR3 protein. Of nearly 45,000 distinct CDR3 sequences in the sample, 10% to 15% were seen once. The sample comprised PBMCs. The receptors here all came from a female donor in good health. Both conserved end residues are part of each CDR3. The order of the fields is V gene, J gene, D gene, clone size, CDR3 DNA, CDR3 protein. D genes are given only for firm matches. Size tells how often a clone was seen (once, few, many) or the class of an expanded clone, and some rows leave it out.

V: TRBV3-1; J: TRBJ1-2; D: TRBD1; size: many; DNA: TGTGCCAGCAGCCAACGGACAGGGATTCGTGGCTACACCTTC; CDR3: CASSQRTGIRGYTF
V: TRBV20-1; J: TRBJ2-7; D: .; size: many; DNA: TGCAGTGCTAGAGGCGGGGTGACCTCCTACGAGCAGTACTTC; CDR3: CSARGGVTSYEQYF
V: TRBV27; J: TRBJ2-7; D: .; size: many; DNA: TGTGCCAGTAAACCTGGGGCTAGCCCATCCTACGAGCAGTACTTC; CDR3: CASKPGASPSYEQYF
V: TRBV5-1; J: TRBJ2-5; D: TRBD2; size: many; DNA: TGCGCCAGCAGCTTACTAGCGGTGGGATTAGAAGAGACCCAGTACTTC; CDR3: CASSLLAVGLEETQYF
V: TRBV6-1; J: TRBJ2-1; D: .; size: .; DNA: TGTGCCAGCAGTGAACTAGCCTCCTACAATGAGCAGTTCTTC; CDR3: CASSELASYNEQFF
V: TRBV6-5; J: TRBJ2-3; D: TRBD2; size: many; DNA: TGTGCCAGCAGTTACGAGGGACTAGGCACAGATACGCAGTATTTT; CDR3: CASSYEGLGTDTQYF
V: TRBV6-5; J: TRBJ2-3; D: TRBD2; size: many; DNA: TGTGCCAGCAGCTACGCGCGGGGGGGCGGATATACGCAGTATTTT; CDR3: CASSYARGGGYTQYF
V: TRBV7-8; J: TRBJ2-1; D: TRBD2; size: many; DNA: TGTGCCAGCAGCCCGAGGTCTGCGGGAGACTACAATGAGCAGTTCTTC; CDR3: CASSPRSAGDYNEQFF
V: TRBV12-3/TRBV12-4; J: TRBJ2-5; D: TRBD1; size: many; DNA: TGTGCCAGCAGTTTGGGGACAGGGCAAGAGACCCAGTACTTC; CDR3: CASSLGTGQETQYF
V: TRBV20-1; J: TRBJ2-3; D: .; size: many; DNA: TGCAGTGCTAGAGACACTCTAGCTGATACGCAGTATTTT; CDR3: CSARDTLADTQYF
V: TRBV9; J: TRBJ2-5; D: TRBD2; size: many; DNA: TGTGCCAGCAGCGTAGCGGGGACTAGCGGATCCCAAGAGACCCAGTACTTC; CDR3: CASSVAGTSGSQETQYF
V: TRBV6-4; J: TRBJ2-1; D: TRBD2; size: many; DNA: TGTGCCAGCAGTGACAAAAGCGGGAGCTACAATGAGCAGTTCTTC; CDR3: CASSDKSGSYNEQFF
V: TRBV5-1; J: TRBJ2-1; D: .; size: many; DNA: TGCGCCAGCAGCTTGGGACCGGGAAACAATGAGCAGTTCTTC; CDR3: CASSLGPGNNEQFF
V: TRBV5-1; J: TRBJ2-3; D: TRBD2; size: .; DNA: TGCGCCAGCAGCCTTCTAGCGGTGGGGCCCCCGGGAGATACGCAGTATTTT; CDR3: CASSLLAVGPPGDTQYF
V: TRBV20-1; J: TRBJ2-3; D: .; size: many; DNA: TGCAGTGCGAAAGGGGACACAGATACGCAGTATTTT; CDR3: CSAKGDTDTQYF
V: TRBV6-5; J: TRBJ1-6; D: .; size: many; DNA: TGTGCCAGCAGTCCCCGGGGGGGGGGGAATTCACCCCTCCACTTT; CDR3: CASSPRGGGNSPLHF
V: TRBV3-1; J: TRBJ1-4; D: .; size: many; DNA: TGTGCCAGCAGCCTACGGACGGGGAATGAAAAACTGTTTTTT; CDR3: CASSLRTGNEKLFF
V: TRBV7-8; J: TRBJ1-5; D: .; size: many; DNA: TGTGCCAGCAACTCGGGGTTCACGCAAAGTCAGCCCCAGCATTTT; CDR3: CASNSGFTQSQPQHF
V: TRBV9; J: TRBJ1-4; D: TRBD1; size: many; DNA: TGTGCCAGCAGCGTAGGGCAGGGGGCAGGAAAACTGTTTTTT; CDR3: CASSVGQGAGKLFF
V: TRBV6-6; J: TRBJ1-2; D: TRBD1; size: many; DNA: TGTGCCAGCCAGGGGGCGGTGGGCTACACCTTC; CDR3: CASQGAVGYTF
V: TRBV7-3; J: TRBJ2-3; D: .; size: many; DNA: TGTGCCAGCAGCCCCTTTAAGGGGGGCTACTTCACAGATACGCAGTATTTT; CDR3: CASSPFKGGYFTDTQYF
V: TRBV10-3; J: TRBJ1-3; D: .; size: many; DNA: TGTGCCATCAGTCGGGGACTGACCTCTGGAAACACCATATATTTT; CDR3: CAISRGLTSGNTIYF
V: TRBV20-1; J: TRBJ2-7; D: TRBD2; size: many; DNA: TGCAGTGCGACGACACTAGCGGCCTCCTACGAGCAGTACTTC; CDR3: CSATTLAASYEQYF
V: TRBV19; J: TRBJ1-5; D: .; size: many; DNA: TGTGCCAGTACTCCGAGGGGGAAACTTGATCAGCCCCAGCATTTT; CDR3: CASTPRGKLDQPQHF
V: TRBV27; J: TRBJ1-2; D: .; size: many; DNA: TGTGCCAGCAGTTTATGGGGGGGGATCGGTGGCTACACCTTC; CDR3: CASSLWGGIGGYTF
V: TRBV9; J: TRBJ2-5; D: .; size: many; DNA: TGTGCCAGCAGCGTAGAGGCGGGACGGTCAGAGACCCAGTACTTC; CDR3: CASSVEAGRSETQYF
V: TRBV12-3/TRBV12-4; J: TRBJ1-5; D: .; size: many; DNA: TGTGCCAGCAGTTTAAATCCTGGGATTAGCAATCAGCCCCAGCATTTT; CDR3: CASSLNPGISNQPQHF
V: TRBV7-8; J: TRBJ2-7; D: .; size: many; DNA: TGTGCCAGCAGCTCTTGGGACTCCCCAGTTGACGAGCAGTACTTC; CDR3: CASSSWDSPVDEQYF
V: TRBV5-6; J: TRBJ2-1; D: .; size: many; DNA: TGTGCCAGCAGTAACGGCGTATTGACCTACAATGAGCAGTTCTTC; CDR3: CASSNGVLTYNEQFF
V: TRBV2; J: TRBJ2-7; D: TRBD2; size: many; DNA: TGTGCCAGCAGTGATGGCGGGAGCGGGTCCTACGAGCAGTACTTC; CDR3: CASSDGGSGSYEQYF
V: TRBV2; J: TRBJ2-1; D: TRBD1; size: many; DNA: TGTGCCAGCGCAGGGGGTCGGGAGCAGTTCTTC; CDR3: CASAGGREQFF
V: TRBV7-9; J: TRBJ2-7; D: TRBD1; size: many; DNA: TGTGCCAGCAGCCTCCAGAAGGGACAGGGCTACGAGCAGTACTTC; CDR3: CASSLQKGQGYEQYF
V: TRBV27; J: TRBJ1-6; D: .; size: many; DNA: TGTGCCAGCAGTTTATTAAGGGGAAATTCACCCCTCCACTTT; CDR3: CASSLLRGNSPLHF
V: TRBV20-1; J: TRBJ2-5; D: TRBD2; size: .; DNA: TGCAGTGCTAGGACTAGCAGGAGAAGGGAGACCCAGTACTTC; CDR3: CSARTSRRRETQYF
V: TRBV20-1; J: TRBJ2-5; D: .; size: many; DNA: TGCAGTGCCAGGGGCTATGTCAGTCAAGAGACCCAGTACTTC; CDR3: CSARGYVSQETQYF
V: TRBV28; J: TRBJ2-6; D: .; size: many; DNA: TGTGCCAGCAGTCGCCTCGGATCAGGGGCCAACGTCCTGACTTTC; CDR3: CASSRLGSGANVLTF
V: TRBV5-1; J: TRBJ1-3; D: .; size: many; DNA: TGCGCCAGCAGCCACGACCTATCCTCTGGAAACACCATATATTTT; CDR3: CASSHDLSSGNTIYF
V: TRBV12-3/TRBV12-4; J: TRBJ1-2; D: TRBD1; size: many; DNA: TGTGCCAGCAGTCTACAGGGGGCCTTCTATGGCTACACCTTC; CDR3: CASSLQGAFYGYTF
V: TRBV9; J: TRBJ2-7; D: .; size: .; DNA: TGTGCCAGCAGCCGCGTGGACGGTTCCTACGAGCAGTACTTC; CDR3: CASSRVDGSYEQYF
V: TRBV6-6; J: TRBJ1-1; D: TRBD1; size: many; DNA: TGTGCCAGCAGTCCTGACAGGGATGTTGAAGCTTTCTTT; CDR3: CASSPDRDVEAFF
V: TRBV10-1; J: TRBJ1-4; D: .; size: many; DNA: TGCGCCAGCAGCGACGGCAGGGTTGGTGAAAAACTGTTTTTT; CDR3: CASSDGRVGEKLFF
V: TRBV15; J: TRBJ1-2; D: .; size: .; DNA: TGTGTCACCAGCAGAGATTGGCAGGGAGTAAACTATGGCTACACCTTC; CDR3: CVTSRDWQGVNYGYTF
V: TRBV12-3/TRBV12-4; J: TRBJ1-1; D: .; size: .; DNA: TGTGCCAGCAGTGACAGGTCGAACACTGAAGCTTTCTTT; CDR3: CASSDRSNTEAFF
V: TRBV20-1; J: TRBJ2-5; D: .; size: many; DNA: TGCAGTGCTAGAGAGACCCGGAGGGGCTACCAAGAGACCCAGTACTTC; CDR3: CSARETRRGYQETQYF
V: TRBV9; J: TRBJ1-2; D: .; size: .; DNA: TGTGCCAGCAGCCTCCGGGGAAATGGCTACACCTTC; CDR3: CASSLRGNGYTF
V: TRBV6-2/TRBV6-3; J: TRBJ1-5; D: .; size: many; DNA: TGTGCCAGCAGCCGCTCCCTTGCCGTCAATCAGCCCCAGCATTTT; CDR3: CASSRSLAVNQPQHF
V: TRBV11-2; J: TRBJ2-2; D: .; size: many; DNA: TGTGCCAGCAGCTTAGCGAGTCCAGGATGGGGCACCGGGGAGCTGTTTTTT; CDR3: CASSLASPGWGTGELFF
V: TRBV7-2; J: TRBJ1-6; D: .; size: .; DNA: TGTGCCAGCAGCATGACTCAGGGGACCCTCCACTTT; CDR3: CASSMTQGTLHF
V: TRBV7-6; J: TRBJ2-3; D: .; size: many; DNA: TGTGCCAGCAGCTCCTCCCGGCGAGGGGATACGCAGTATTTT; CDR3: CASSSSRRGDTQYF
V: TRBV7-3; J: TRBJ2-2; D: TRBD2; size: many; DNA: TGTGCCAGCAGCTCATCCTCTACTAGCGGGAAAGCCGGGGAGCTGTTTTTT; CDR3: CASSSSSTSGKAGELFF